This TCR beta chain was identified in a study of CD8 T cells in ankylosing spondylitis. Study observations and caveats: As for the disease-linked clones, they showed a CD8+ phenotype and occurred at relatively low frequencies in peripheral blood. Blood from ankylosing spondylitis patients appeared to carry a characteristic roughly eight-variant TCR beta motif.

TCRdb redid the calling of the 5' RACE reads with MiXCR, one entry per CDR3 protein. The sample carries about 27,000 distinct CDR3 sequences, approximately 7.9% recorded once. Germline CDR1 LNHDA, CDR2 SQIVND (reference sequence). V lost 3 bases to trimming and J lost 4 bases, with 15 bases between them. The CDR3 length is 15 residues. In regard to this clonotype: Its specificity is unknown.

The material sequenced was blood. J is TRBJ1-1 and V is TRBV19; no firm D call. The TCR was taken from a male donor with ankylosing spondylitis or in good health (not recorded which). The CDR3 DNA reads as TGTGCCAGTAGTATTGAGGCGCTTCGGGGCACTGAAGCTTTCTTT. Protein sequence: CASSIEALRGTEAFF.